One and the same sample provided the 17 T cell receptor beta chains below, sequenced in a study of T-cell memory formation after mild COVID-19. In TCRdb, the 5' RACE reads were re-called with MiXCR into one record per CDR3 protein. The sample consists of about 260,000 distinct CDR3 sequences, around 17% of them appearing once. The sample comprised PBMCs or a T cell subset sorted from them (not recorded which). These receptors all come from a man between 18 and 35 years old who had mild COVID-19 (a few samples of this study predate the infection). Cell type and time point are not known.

This sequence joins TRBV2 and TRBJ1-2, with TRBD1 matching over 10 bases. Germline lookup yields CDR1 SNHLY and CDR2 FYNNEI. This CDR3 has 15 amino acids. V gave up 6 bases and J gave up 1 base; unmatched junction bases: 5. The CDR3 region is CASRQTGGINYGYTF. CDR3 nucleotides: TGTGCCAGCAGGCAGACAGGGGGCATTAACTATGGCTACACCTTC.

This clonotype turned up a few times. The chain employs TRBV2 and TRBJ2-7; 8 positions agree with TRBD1. The V gene end was trimmed by 4 bases and the J gene end by 1 base; junction bases not matched to a gene: 12. The CDR3 contains 17 residues. Germline assignment: CDR1 SNHLY and CDR2 FYNNEI. The CDR3 loop reads CASSGTGRDQNSYEQYV. The CDR3 DNA is TGTGCCAGCAGTGGGACAGGGCGTGATCAAAATTCCTACGAGCAGTACGTC.

This clonotype was observed a few times. The chain is built from TRBV5-1 and TRBJ2-7, with D tentatively TRBD2 (6 bases). The V gene's germline CDR1 is SGHRS and CDR2 YFSETQ. The CDR3 runs to 15 residues. V was pared by 5 bases and J by 3 bases, with 18 bases between. The CDR3, as DNA: TGCGCCAGCAGAGCCGGGAGCGAACTCTTCTACGAGCAGTACGTC. This codes for CASRAGSELFYEQYV.

The rearrangement uses TRBV5-1 and TRBJ2-3; 11 nucleotides line up with TRBD1. Germline CDR1 reads SGHRS; CDR2 reads YFSETQ. The ends lost 1 base at V and 5 bases at J; junction bases unmatched: 6. CDR3 length equals 16 residues. Written as DNA, the CDR3 is TGCGCCAGCAGCTTGCAAGGACAGGGGGCAGGAGATACGCAGTATTTT. Translation: CASSLQGQGAGDTQYF.

In this sample, this clonotype turned up many times. This chain joins TRBV7-9 and TRBJ2-1; a weak D match, TRBD1 (6 bases). The CDR3 is made up of 12 amino acids. Per germline, CDR1 SEHNR and CDR2 FQNEAQ (reference sequence). Trimming pared 7 bases from V and 5 bases from J, leaving 9 bases between. CDR3 coding DNA: TGTGCCAGCACCTGGGACAACAATGAGCAGTTCTTC. This codes for CASTWDNNEQFF.

The CDR3 sequence: CASSQGGRGQETQYF. The CDR3 DNA sequence: TGCGCCAGCAGCCAAGGGGGCAGGGGCCAAGAGACCCAGTACTTC. V is TRBV4-1 and J is TRBJ2-5, with TRBD1 as a possible D gene (6 bases). The CDR3 consists of 15 residues. With 1 base removed from V and 1 base from J, the gap between germline ends came to 10 bases. Germline V gives CDR1 MGHRA, CDR2 YSYEKL.

This chain connects TRBV29-1 to TRBJ2-2; 11 nucleotides agree with TRBD1. This CDR3 has 14 amino acids. V was clipped by 6 bases and J by 3 bases; unmatched bases: 3. Germline lookup yields CDR1 SQVTM and CDR2 ANQGSEA. CDR3 protein: CSVGGQGDTGELFF. In DNA, the CDR3 is TGCAGCGTGGGGGGACAGGGGGACACCGGGGAGCTGTTTTTT.

The table lists this clonotype with a few counts. The chain links TRBV4-1 to TRBJ2-7; D is perhaps TRBD1 (6 bases). CDR1 MGHRA and CDR2 YSYEKL come from the germline V gene. This CDR3 contains 15 residues. Trimming left V 1 base short and J 2 bases short, with 12 bases between. CDR3 nucleotides: TGCGCCAGCAGCCAAGGGGCAGGGGCCCCCTACGAGCAGTACTTC. It yields the protein CASSQGAGAPYEQYF.

V and J are TRBV20-1 and TRBJ2-2; D is unresolved. CDR1 is DFQATT, CDR2 SNEGSKA, per germline (reference sequence). The length of the CDR3 is 12 residues. V lost 2 bases and J lost 6, with 7 bases in between. CDR3 DNA sequence: TGCAGTGCTAGAACTGACCCCGGGGAGCTGTTTTTT. Translating it yields CSARTDPGELFF.

In this sample, this clonotype turned up a few times. The chain links TRBV4-1 to TRBJ2-2; no firm D call. V lost 5 bases and J lost 6, with 10 bases in between. CDR1 MGHRA and CDR2 YSYEKL come from the germline V gene. The CDR3 runs to 13 residues. The CDR3 here is CASSVSRAGELFF. The CDR3 bases are TGCGCCAGCAGCGTCTCCCGGGCCGGGGAGCTGTTTTTT.

The table lists this clonotype with a few counts. This chain uses TRBV7-2 with TRBJ2-5, with D possibly TRBD1 on 5 matching bases. Trimming left V 5 bases short and J 0 bases short, with 22 bases between. The CDR3 sequence is 18 residues long. The germline CDR1 and CDR2 sequences are SGHTA and FQGNSA. CDR3 bases: TGTGCCAGCAGCCCAAGGGGTAGTCGGGCAGGCTACCAAGAGACCCAGTACTTC. Translating it yields CASSPRGSRAGYQETQYF. The full variable domain, with the rest looked up from reference TRBV7-2 and TRBJ2-5, is GAGVSQSPSNKVTEKGKDVELRCDPISGHTALYWYRQSLGQGLEFLIYFQGNSAPDKSGLPSDRFSAERTGGSVSTLTIQRTQQEDSAVYLCASSPRGSRAGYQETQYFGPGTRLLVL.

This clonotype was observed a handful of times. The V call is TRBV3-1, the J call TRBJ2-3; a possible D gene is TRBD2 (6 bases). This CDR3 has 19 amino acids. Trimming pared 4 bases from V and 0 bases from J, leaving 23 bases between. Germline assignment: CDR1 LGHDT and CDR2 YNNKEL (reference sequence). CDR3 amino acids: CASSLLSAGRGSSTDTQYF. The CDR3 nucleotides read TGTGCCAGCAGCCTGCTAAGCGCGGGGCGGGGATCTAGCACAGATACGCAGTATTTT.

This clonotype was detected only a few times. The rearrangement uses TRBV4-2 and TRBJ1-1, with D unclear. The CDR3 totals 15 residues. The V end was cut by 4 bases, the J end by 4 bases, with 16 bases between. Germline CDR1 reads LGHNA; CDR2 reads YNFKEQ. Here the CDR3 DNA reads TGTGCCAGCAGCCGTCCGTCGATTGCTGCCACTGAAGCTTTCTTT. Translation gives CASSRPSIAATEAFF.

The V gene is TRBV4-1, the J gene TRBJ2-3; no firm D call. CDR1 is MGHRA, CDR2 YSYEKL, per germline. The CDR3 is made up of 13 amino acids. Trimming removed 4 bases at V and 4 bases at J, with 9 bases between. The CDR3 DNA sequence: TGCGCCAGCAGCCGGCCGGGTGCAGATACGCAGTATTTT. Translating it yields CASSRPGADTQYF.

This clonotype was counted at least ten times. J is TRBJ2-5 and V is TRBV10-3, with 10 nucleotides matching TRBD1. The V gene's germline CDR1 is ENHRY and CDR2 SYGVKD. V shed 4 bases, J shed 2 bases, and the junction held 4 bases outside the gene matches. The CDR3 is made up of 15 amino acids. This CDR3 reads CAISGADRGQETQYF. CDR3 sequence (DNA): TGTGCCATCAGTGGGGCGGACAGGGGGCAAGAGACCCAGTACTTC.

This clonotype was seen a handful of times. The chain employs TRBV6-1 and TRBJ2-3, with TRBD2 as a possible D gene (5 bases). The CDR3 loop spans 15 amino acids. Germline CDR1 is MNHNS and CDR2 is SASEGT. Trimming stripped 6 bases from V and 0 bases from J, with 13 bases between. This CDR3 is CASSLLVSSTDTQYF. CDR3 DNA sequence: TGTGCCAGCAGCCTACTAGTGTCTAGCACAGATACGCAGTATTTT.

The V and J genes are TRBV11-1 and TRBJ1-1, with a tentative D call TRBD1 (5 bases). CDR1 SGHAT and CDR2 FQDESV come from the germline V gene (reference sequence). The CDR3 totals 14 residues. Trimming removed 5 bases at V and 3 bases at J, with 13 bases between. The CDR3 here is CASSPHRGDTEAFF. The CDR3 DNA reads as TGTGCCAGCAGCCCACACCGGGGGGACACTGAAGCTTTCTTT.